The source of this T cell receptor beta chain is a study of blood T cell repertoires in COVID-19. Study context: Samples representing acute and convalescent COVID-19 were sourced from the United States, Italy and Spain. PBMCs, B-cell-depleted T cells, or T cells were the source of the cDNA or gDNA that made up the material.

The CDR3 covers 18 residues. Germline CDR1 MNHEY, CDR2 SMNVEV (reference sequence). V lost 4 bases and J lost 4, with 25 bases in between. As originally analysed: How many nucleated cells were present was estimated from reference gene primer amplification. Using immunoSEQ multiplex PCR, the repertoire was profiled, and TCRdb retains in-frame clones only, with some absent. V and J calls and clone size are as listed in that table; D and trimming were resolved from the DNA. This table holds more than 55,000 clones, roughly 85% found once. V and J are TRBV27 and TRBJ1-2; TRBD1 is a possible D gene (6 bases). What was sequenced was peripheral blood. The source is a woman older than 75 with acute or convalescent COVID-19. As DNA, the CDR3 is TGTGCCAGCAGTTCGAATGGCCCCACAGGGAGAGTACTCTATGGCTACACCTTC. Translation gives CASSSNGPTGRVLYGYTF.